Listed here is a single T cell receptor beta chain. Its antigen is not known. Clones were sequenced by immunoSEQ multiplex PCR, and TCRdb holds only the in-frame ones, with some missing. The table includes over 35,000 clones, 75% to 90% detected once. Germline CDR1 and CDR2: LNHDA and SQIVND (reference sequence). V dropped 3 bases and J dropped 5; count of bases not matched to a gene: 7. This CDR3 has 15 amino acids. The data belong to a study of T cell clonotyping in hematopoietic cell transplantation. General study results and limits: Graft donor and pretransplant recipient Inverse Simpson Index values predicted broader posttransplant TCR diversity. Recipient TCR diversity dropped after transplant; expanded clonotypes rose from day 30 to 180.

Input material: peripheral blood mononuclear cells. This TCR was sampled from a middle-aged woman in good health. Some clones in this sample may be carry-over from other donors' samples. This rearrangement joins TRBV19 to TRBJ2-7, with TRBD2 matching 10 bases. CDR3 sequence (DNA): TGTGCCAGTAGTATTTCCGGGACTAGCGAAAACGAGCAGTACTTC. Its translation: CASSISGTSENEQYF.